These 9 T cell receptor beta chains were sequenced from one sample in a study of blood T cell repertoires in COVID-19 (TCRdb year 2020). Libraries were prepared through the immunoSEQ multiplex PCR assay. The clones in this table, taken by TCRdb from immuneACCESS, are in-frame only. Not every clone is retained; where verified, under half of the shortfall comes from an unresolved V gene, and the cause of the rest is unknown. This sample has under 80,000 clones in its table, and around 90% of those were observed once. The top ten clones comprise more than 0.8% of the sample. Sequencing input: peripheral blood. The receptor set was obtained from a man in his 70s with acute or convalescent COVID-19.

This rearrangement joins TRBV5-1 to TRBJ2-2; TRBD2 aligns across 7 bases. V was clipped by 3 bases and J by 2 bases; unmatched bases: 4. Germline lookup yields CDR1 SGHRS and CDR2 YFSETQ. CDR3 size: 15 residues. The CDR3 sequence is CASSSRAGNTGELFF. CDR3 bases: TGCGCCAGCAGCTCACGAGCGGGAAACACCGGGGAGCTGTTTTTT.

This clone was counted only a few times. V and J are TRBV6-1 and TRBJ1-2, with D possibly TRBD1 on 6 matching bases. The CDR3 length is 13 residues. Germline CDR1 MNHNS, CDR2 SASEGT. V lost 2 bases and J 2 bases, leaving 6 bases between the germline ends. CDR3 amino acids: CASSETGNYGYTF. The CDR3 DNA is TGTGCCAGCAGTGAAACAGGGAACTATGGCTACACCTTC.

The CDR3, as DNA: TGTGCCAGTAGTATCATGCTTGGGACAGGGTCTGGAAACACCATATATTTT. Protein product: CASSIMLGTGSGNTIYF. The chain uses TRBV19 and TRBJ1-3; TRBD1 agrees at 9 bases. The length of the CDR3 is 17 residues. From germline, CDR1 is LNHDA and CDR2 SQIVND (reference sequence). With 3 bases clipped from V and 1 base from J, the junction kept 7 bases outside the gene matches.

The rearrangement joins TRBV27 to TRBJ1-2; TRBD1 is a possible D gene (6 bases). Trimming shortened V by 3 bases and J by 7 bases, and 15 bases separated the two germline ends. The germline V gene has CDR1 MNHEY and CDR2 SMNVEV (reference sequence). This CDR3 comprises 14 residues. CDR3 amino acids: CASSFNRAPGGYTF. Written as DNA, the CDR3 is TGTGCCAGCAGTTTCAACAGGGCCCCGGGTGGCTACACCTTC.

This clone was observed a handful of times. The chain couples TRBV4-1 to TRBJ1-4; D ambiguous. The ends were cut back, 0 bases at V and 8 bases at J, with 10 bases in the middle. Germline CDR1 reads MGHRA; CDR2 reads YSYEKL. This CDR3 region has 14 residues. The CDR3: CASSQDPGREKLFF. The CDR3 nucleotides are TGCGCCAGCAGCCAAGACCCGGGGAGGGAAAAACTGTTTTTT.

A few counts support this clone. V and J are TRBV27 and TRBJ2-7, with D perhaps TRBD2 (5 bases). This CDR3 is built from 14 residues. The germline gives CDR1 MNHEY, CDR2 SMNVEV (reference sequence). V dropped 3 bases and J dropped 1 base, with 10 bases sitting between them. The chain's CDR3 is CASSLFRESYEQYF. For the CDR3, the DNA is TGTGCCAGCAGTTTGTTTAGGGAGTCCTACGAGCAGTACTTC.

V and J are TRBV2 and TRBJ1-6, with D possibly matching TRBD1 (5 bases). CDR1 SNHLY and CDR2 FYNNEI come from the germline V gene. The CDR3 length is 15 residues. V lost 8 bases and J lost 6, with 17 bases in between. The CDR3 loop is CASCPGEVTNSPLHF. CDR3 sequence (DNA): TGTGCCAGCTGCCCGGGGGAGGTCACTAATTCACCCCTCCACTTT. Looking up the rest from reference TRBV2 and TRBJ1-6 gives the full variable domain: EPEVTQTPSHQVTQMGQEVILRCVPISNHLYFYWYRQILGQKVEFLVSFYNNEISEKSEIFDDQFSVERPDGSNFTLKIRSTKLEDSAMYFCASCPGEVTNSPLHFGNGTRLTVT.

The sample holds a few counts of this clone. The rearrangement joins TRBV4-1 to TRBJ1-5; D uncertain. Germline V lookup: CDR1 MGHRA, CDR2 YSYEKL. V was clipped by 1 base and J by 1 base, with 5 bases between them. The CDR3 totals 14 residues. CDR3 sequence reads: CASSQVISNQPQHF. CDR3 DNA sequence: TGCGCCAGCAGCCAAGTTATCAGCAATCAGCCCCAGCATTTT.

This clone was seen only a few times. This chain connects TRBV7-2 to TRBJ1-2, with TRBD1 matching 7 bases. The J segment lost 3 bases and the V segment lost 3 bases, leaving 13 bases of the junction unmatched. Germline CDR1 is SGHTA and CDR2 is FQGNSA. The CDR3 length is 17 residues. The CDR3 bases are TGTGCCAGCAGCTTCGGACAGGCAAGCGGAAACTACTATGGCTACACCTTC. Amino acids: CASSFGQASGNYYGYTF.